One and the same sample provided the 10 T cell receptor beta chains below, sequenced in a study of Tregs in tolerant kidney transplant recipients. Repertoires were generated with immunoSEQ multiplex PCR, while TCRdb's copy carries only in-frame clones and drops some. The sample lists 95,000 or so clones; over 85% were seen once. The nonmyeloablative bone marrow transplants came from related graft donors, with transient mixed chimerism. The specimen was CD4+ T cells from blood (PBMCs), collected 12 months after the transplant. The receptors originated from a human patient who received a combined kidney and bone marrow transplant. The graft donor may have given rise to some T cells.

The V and J genes are TRBV19 and TRBJ2-7; 9 bases map to TRBD2. Trimming took 3 bases from V and 4 from J; bases not matched to a gene: 4. The CDR3 consists of 14 residues. Germline CDR1 is LNHDA and CDR2 is SQIVND (reference sequence). The CDR3 bases are TGTGCCAGTAGTATCGGCGGGAGGGCGTACGAGCAGTACTTC. Residues: CASSIGGRAYEQYF.

The V gene is TRBV18, the J gene TRBJ1-4, with TRBD1 matching 10 bases. From germline, CDR1 is KGHSH and CDR2 LQKENI. There are 16 residues in the CDR3. Trimming at V came to 3 bases and at J to 6 bases, leaving 7 bases not matched to a gene. DNA for the CDR3: TGTGCCAGCTCACCTCAGGGAGACAGGGGGCATGAAAAACTGTTTTTT. Translation gives CASSPQGDRGHEKLFF.

A word on this clone: The conserved phenylalanine or tryptophan normally closing the CDR3 is absent here, so this likely arose from a read error. The DNA is left out, because the CDR3 cannot be placed on it with certainty; the CDR3 is given as TCRdb lists it. V is TRBV30 and J is TRBJ2-4; TRBD1 is taken as the D call from the table, unchecked against the DNA. Germline V gene data show CDR1 as GTSNPN and CDR2 as SVGIG (reference sequence). The CDR3 adds up to 13 amino acids, both ends counted. This CDR3 reads CAWSPRTGVMIFV.

The chain joins TRBV19 to TRBJ2-2; tentative D call: TRBD2 (6 bases). Per germline, CDR1 LNHDA and CDR2 SQIVND (reference sequence). Deletions cut 6 bases from V and 3 bases from J, with 20 bases between. This CDR3 has 17 amino acids. The chain's CDR3 is CASRGNGRGWDTGELFF. The CDR3 nucleotides read TGTGCCAGTAGGGGAAATGGACGGGGGTGGGACACCGGGGAGCTGTTTTTT.

J is TRBJ2-1 and V is TRBV10-3, with D tentatively TRBD1 (5 bases). Trimming stripped 4 bases from V and 4 bases from J, with 11 bases between. The CDR3 spans 14 residues. Germline loops: CDR1 ENHRY, CDR2 SYGVKD. The CDR3 DNA follows: TGTGCCATCAGTGGCTCAGGGTTTTACAATGAGCAGTTCTTC. This sequence encodes CAISGSGFYNEQFF.

The genes are TRBV29-1 and TRBJ2-7; possibly TRBD1 for D (6 bases). Trimming shortened V by 7 bases and J by 2 bases, and 15 bases separated the two germline ends. The CDR3 runs 13 residues. The germline V gene encodes CDR1 SQVTM and CDR2 ANQGSEA. In DNA, the CDR3 is TGCAGCGCCCTCGGGACACCACCCTACGAGCAGTACTTC. Translated: CSALGTPPYEQYF.

In its sample, this clone was seen once. This chain connects TRBV29-1 to TRBJ2-7; 12 nucleotides align to TRBD2. This CDR3 has 14 residues. Germline V gene lookup returns CDR1 SQVTM and CDR2 ANQGSEA. The trim removed 4 bases at V and 2 bases at J, leaving 3 bases unmatched. The DNA of the CDR3 is TGCAGCGTTGCCCTAGCGGGAGGGCCCTACGAGCAGTACTTC. It yields the protein CSVALAGGPYEQYF.

This chain uses TRBV7-3 with TRBJ2-2; 10 bases map to TRBD2. The CDR3 is made up of 15 amino acids. The trim removed 2 bases at V and 5 bases at J, leaving 2 bases unmatched. Germline lookup yields CDR1 SGHTA and CDR2 FQGTGA. CDR3 DNA sequence: TGTGCCAGCAGCTTATTACTAGCGGGGACCGGGGAGCTGTTTTTT. Its translation is CASSLLLAGTGELFF.

This clone was seen only a few times. The chain combines TRBV27 with TRBJ2-1; 7 bases map to TRBD2. The junction had 11 bases not matched to a gene; V was cut back by 6 bases and J by 3 bases. CDR1 is MNHEY and CDR2 is SMNVEV in the germline V gene (reference sequence). The CDR3 is 16 residues long. In DNA form, the CDR3 reads TGTGCCAGCAGATTCCTCCGGGGGGAATACTACAATGAGCAGTTCTTC. Amino acids: CASRFLRGEYYNEQFF.

Here the CDR3 reads CASSLFMNTEAFF. DNA of the CDR3: TGTGCCAGCAGCTTATTTATGAACACTGAAGCTTTCTTT. The J gene is TRBJ1-1, the V gene TRBV11-3, with no clear D. Trimming took off 2 bases at V and 0 bases at J, with 4 bases between the two ends. Germline CDR1 reads SGHNT; CDR2 reads YENEEA. This CDR3 region has 13 residues.